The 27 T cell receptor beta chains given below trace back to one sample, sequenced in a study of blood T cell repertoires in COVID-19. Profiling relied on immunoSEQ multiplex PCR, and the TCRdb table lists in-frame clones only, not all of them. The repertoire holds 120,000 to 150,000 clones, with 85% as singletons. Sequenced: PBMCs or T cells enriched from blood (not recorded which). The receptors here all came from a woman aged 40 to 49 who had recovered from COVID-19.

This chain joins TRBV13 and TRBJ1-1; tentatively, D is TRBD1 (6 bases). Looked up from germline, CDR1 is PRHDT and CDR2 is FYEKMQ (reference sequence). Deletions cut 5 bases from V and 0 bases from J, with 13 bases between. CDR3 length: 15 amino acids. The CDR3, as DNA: TGTGCCAGCAGCCCGGACAGCCAAATGAACACTGAAGCTTTCTTT. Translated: CASSPDSQMNTEAFF.

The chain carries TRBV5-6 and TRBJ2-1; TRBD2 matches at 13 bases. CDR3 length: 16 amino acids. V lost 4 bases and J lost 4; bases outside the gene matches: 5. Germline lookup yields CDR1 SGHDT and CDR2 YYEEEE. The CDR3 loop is CASSMKLAGGYNEQFF. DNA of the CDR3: TGTGCCAGCAGCATGAAACTAGCGGGGGGGTACAATGAGCAGTTCTTC.

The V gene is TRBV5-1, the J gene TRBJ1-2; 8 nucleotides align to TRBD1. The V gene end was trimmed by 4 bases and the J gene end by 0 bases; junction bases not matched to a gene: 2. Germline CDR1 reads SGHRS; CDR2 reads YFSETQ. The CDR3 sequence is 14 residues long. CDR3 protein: CASSVDRANYGYTF. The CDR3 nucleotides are TGCGCCAGCAGCGTGGACAGGGCTAACTATGGCTACACCTTC.

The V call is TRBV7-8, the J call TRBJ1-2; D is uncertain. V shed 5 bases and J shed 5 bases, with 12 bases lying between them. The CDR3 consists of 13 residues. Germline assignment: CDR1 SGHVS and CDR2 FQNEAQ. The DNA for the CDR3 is TGTGCCAGCAGCCTCGCTGAGGGTTATGGCTACACCTTC. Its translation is CASSLAEGYGYTF. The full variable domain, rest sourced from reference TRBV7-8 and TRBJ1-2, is GAGVSQSPRYKVAKRGQDVALRCDPISGHVSLFWYQQALGQGPEFLTYFQNEAQLDKSGLPSDRFFAERPEGSVSTLKIQRTQQEDSAVYLCASSLAEGYGYTFGSGTRLTVV.

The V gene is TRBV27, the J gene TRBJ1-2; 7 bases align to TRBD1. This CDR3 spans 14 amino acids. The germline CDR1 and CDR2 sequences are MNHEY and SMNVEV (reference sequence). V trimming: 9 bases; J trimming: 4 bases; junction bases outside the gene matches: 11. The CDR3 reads CASRDPGGFYGYTF. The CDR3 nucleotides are TGTGCCAGTCGGGACCCAGGGGGTTTCTATGGCTACACCTTC.

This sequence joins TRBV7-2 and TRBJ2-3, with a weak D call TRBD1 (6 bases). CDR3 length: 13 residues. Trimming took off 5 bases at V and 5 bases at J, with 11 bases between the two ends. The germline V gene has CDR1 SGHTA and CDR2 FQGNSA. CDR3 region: CASSSQTGDTQYF. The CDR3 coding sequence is TGTGCCAGCAGCAGCCAGACAGGAGATACGCAGTATTTT.

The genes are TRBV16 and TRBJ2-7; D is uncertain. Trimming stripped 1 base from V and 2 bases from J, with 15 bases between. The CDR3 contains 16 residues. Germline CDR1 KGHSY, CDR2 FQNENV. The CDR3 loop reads CASSQLTHPPAYEQYF. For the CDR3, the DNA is TGTGCCAGCAGCCAATTAACCCATCCCCCAGCCTACGAGCAGTACTTC.

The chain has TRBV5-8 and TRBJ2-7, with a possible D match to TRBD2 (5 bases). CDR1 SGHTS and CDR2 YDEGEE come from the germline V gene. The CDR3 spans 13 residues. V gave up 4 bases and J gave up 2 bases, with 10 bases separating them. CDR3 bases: TGTGCCAGCAGCGTAAAGCGGACCTACGAGCAGTACTTC. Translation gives CASSVKRTYEQYF.

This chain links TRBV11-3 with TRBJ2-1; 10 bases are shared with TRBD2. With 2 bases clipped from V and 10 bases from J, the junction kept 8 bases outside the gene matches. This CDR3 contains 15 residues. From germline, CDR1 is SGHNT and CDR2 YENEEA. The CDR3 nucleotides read TGTGCCAGCAGCTTACGGCTAGCGGGAGACGGAGAGCAGTTCTTC. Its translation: CASSLRLAGDGEQFF.

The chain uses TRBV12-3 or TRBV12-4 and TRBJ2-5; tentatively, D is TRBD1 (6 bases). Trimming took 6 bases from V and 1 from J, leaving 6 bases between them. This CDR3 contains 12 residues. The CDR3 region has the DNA TGTGCCAGCAGGGGGGCCCAAGAGACCCAGTACTTC. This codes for CASRGAQETQYF.

CDR3 nucleotides: TGTGCCATCAGTGCGGGACAGGGGAATGGCTACACCTTC. Protein: CAISAGQGNGYTF. This chain connects TRBV10-3 to TRBJ1-2, with 10 bases aligning to TRBD1. The V segment lost 4 bases and the J segment 6 bases; nucleotides outside the gene matches: 2. The CDR3 length is 13 residues. CDR1 ENHRY and CDR2 SYGVKD come from the germline V gene.

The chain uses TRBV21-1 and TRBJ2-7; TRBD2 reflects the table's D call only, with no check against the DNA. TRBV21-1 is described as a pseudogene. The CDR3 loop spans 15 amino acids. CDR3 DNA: TGTGCCAGCAGCAAAGCGACTAGAGGACCCCCCGAGCAGTACTTC. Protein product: CASSKATRGPPEQYF.

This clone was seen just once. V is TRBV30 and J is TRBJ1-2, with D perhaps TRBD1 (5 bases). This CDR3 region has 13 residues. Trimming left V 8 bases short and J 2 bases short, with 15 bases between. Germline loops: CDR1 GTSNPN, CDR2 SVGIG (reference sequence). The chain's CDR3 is CAAQEGANYGYTF. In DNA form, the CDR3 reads TGTGCCGCACAGGAAGGTGCCAACTATGGCTACACCTTC.

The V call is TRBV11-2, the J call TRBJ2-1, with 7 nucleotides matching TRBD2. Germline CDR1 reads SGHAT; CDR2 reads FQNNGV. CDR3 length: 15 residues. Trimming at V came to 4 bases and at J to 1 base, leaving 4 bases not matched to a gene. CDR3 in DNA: TGTGCCAGCAGCTCGAATAGCGGGTCCTACAATGAGCAGTTCTTC. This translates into CASSSNSGSYNEQFF.

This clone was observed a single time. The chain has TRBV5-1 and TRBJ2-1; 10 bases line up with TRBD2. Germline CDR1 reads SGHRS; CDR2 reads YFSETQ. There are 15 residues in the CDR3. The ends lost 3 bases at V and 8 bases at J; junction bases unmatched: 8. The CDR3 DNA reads TGCGCCAGCAGCTACATAGCGGGAGGTAGGGATGAGCAGTTCTTC. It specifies CASSYIAGGRDEQFF.

The CDR3 sequence is CASSAGDRGLRAKNIQYF. CDR3 bases: TGTGCCAGCAGTGCTGGGGACAGGGGGCTTCGGGCCAAAAACATTCAGTACTTC. The gene calls are TRBV2 and TRBJ2-4; 12 bases match TRBD1. CDR3 length equals 18 residues. Trimming cost V 4 bases and J 1 base; bases outside gene matches: 8. The germline gives CDR1 SNHLY, CDR2 FYNNEI.

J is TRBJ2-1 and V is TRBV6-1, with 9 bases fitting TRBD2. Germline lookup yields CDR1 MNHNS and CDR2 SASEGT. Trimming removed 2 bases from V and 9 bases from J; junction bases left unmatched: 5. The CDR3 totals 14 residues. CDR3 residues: CASSELAGTGEQFF. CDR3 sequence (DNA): TGTGCCAGCAGTGAACTAGCGGGAACTGGTGAGCAGTTCTTC.

The CDR3 here is CSVISGRGNEQFF. As DNA, the CDR3 is TGCAGCGTTATTAGCGGGAGGGGCAATGAGCAGTTCTTC. This chain uses TRBV29-1 with TRBJ2-1; TRBD2 aligns across 11 bases. The CDR3 consists of 13 residues. J gave up 6 bases and V 5 bases, and 3 bases lay outside the gene matches. Germline V gives CDR1 SQVTM, CDR2 ANQGSEA.

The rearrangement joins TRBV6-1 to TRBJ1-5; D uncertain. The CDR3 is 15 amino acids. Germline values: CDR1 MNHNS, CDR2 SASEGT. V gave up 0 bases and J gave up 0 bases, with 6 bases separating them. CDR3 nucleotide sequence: TGTGCCAGCAGTGAAGCCGGGGTTAGCAATCAGCCCCAGCATTTT. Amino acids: CASSEAGVSNQPQHF.

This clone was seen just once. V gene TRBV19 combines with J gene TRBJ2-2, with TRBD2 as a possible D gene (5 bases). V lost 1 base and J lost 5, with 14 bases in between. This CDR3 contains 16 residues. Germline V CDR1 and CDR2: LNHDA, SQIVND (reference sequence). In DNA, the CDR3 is TGTGCCAGTAGTATAGGGGTGGAGGTTGGGACCGGGGAGCTGTTTTTT. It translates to CASSIGVEVGTGELFF.

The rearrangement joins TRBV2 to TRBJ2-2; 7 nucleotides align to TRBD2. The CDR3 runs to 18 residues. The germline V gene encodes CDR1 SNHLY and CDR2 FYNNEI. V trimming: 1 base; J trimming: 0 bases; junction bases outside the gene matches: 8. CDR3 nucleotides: TGTGCCAGCAGTGAAGATGGCGGCGGGGGACCGAACACCGGGGAGCTGTTTTTT. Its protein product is CASSEDGGGGPNTGELFF.

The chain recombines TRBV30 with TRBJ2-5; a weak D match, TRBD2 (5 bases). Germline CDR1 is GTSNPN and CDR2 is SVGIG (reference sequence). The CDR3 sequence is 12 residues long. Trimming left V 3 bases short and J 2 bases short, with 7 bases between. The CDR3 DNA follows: TGTGCCTGGAGCCGGGATCAAGAGACCCAGTACTTC. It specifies CAWSRDQETQYF.

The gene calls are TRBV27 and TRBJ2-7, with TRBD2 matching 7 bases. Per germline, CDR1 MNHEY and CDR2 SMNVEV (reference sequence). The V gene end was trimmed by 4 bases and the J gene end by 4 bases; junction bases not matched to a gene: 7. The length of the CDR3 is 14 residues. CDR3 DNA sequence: TGTGCCAGCAGTTCGAGCGGGACGGGGTACGAGCAGTACTTC. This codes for CASSSSGTGYEQYF.

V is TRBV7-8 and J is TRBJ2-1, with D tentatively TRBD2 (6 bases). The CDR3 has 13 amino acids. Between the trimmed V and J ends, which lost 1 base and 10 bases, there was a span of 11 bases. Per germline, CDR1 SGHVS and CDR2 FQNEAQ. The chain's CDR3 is CASSLVGGREQFF. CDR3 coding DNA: TGTGCCAGCAGCTTAGTCGGGGGACGGGAGCAGTTCTTC.

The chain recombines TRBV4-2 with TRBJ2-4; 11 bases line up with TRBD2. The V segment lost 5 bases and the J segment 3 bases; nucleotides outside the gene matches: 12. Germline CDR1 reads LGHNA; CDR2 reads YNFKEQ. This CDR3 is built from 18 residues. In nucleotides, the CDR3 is TGTGCCAGCAGCAGCCGCGGTAGCGGGGGGGCGGTCAAAAACATTCAGTACTTC. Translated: CASSSRGSGGAVKNIQYF.

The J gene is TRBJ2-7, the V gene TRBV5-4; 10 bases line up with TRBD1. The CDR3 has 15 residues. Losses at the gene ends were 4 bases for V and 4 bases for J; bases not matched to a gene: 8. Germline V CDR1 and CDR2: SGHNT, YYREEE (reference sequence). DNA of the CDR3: TGTGCCAGCAGCCCCGGGACAGGGGTAGATTACGAGCAGTACTTC. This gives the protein CASSPGTGVDYEQYF.

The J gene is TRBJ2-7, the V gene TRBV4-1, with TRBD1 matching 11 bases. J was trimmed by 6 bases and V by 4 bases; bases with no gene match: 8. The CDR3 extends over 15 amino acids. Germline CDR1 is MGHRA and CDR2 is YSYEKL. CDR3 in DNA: TGCGCCAGCAGCCGGTCGGGACAGGGGGATGGCGAGCAGTACTTC. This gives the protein CASSRSGQGDGEQYF.